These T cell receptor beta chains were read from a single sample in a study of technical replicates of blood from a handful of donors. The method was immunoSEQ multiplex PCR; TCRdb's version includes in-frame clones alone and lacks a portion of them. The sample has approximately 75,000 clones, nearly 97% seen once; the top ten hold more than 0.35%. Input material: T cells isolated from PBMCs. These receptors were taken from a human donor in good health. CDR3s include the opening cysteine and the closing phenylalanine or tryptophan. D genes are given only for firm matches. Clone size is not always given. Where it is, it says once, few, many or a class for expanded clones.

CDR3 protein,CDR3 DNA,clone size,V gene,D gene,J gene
CASSWPTGPDTEAFF,TGCGCCAGCAGTTGGCCTACAGGGCCGGACACTGAAGCTTTCTTT,.,TRBV10-2,.,TRBJ1-1
CASTPGDAWSGKLFF,TGTGCCAGCACCCCAGGGGACGCCTGGAGTGGAAAACTGTTTTTT,.,TRBV6-5,.,TRBJ1-4
CSTTGGGNTEAFF,TGCAGCACTACAGGGGGCGGGAACACTGAAGCTTTCTTT,.,TRBV29-1,TRBD1,TRBJ1-1
CASRDRGDIQYF,TGTGCCAGCAGAGACAGGGGGGACATTCAGTACTTC,.,TRBV25-1,TRBD1,TRBJ2-4
CAWSQLNGRMEEQFF,TGTGCCTGGAGTCAACTTAACGGGAGAATGGAAGAGCAGTTCTTC,.,TRBV30,.,TRBJ2-1
CASTTLGHNEKLFF,TGTGCCAGCACCACTTTGGGGCATAATGAAAAACTGTTTTTT,.,TRBV6-6,.,TRBJ1-4
CASSAGGSYQPQHF,TGTGCCAGCAGTGCAGGGGGCTCTTATCAGCCCCAGCATTTT,.,TRBV27,TRBD1,TRBJ1-5
CATRTPTANYGYTF,TGTGCCACAAGAACGCCGACAGCAAACTATGGCTACACCTTC,once,TRBV19,.,TRBJ1-2
CASTPLTGNTEAFF,TGTGCCAGCACCCCACTGACGGGGAACACTGAAGCTTTCTTT,.,TRBV6-5,.,TRBJ1-1
CASSEPGTSGGEQFF,TGCGCCAGCAGTGAACCCGGGACTAGCGGGGGTGAGCAGTTCTTC,.,TRBV10-1,TRBD2,TRBJ2-1
CATTRDNTEAFF,TGTGCCACAACCAGGGATAACACTGAAGCTTTCTTT,.,TRBV10-3,.,TRBJ1-1
CASSIFGADTQYF,TGTGCCAGCAGTATCTTCGGAGCAGATACGCAGTATTTT,.,TRBV6-1,.,TRBJ2-3
CAWSVLGDYGYTF,TGTGCCTGGAGTGTACTCGGGGACTATGGCTACACCTTC,.,TRBV30,.,TRBJ1-2
CASSPGAAGLYEQYF,TGTGCCAGCAGTCCCGGGGCAGCGGGCCTCTACGAGCAGTACTTC,.,TRBV27,.,TRBJ2-7
CASSMAGPYGYTF,TGTGCCAGTAGTATGGCGGGACCCTATGGCTACACCTTC,.,TRBV19,.,TRBJ1-2
CASSLEADLVQETQYF,TGTGCCAGCAGCTTGGAGGCAGACCTAGTCCAAGAGACCCAGTACTTC,.,TRBV5-8,.,TRBJ2-5
CASSLASASGRVKQFF,TGTGCCAGCAGCTTGGCCAGCGCTAGCGGGAGAGTTAAGCAGTTCTTC,once,TRBV5-4,TRBD2,TRBJ2-1
CASSVPDIQVESTDTQYF,TGCGCCAGCAGCGTACCCGATATCCAGGTAGAGAGCACAGATACGCAGTATTTT,.,TRBV5-1,.,TRBJ2-3
CASSVAGHMNTEAFF,TGCGCCAGCAGCGTAGCAGGGCATATGAACACTGAAGCTTTCTTT,.,TRBV5-1,.,TRBJ1-1
CASSQRLSGGSTDTQYF,TGTGCCAGTAGTCAGAGGCTAAGCGGGGGAAGCACAGATACGCAGTATTTT,.,TRBV19,TRBD2,TRBJ2-3
CASGGTEYGYTF,TGTGCCAGCGGAGGGACTGAATATGGCTACACCTTC,.,TRBV6-5,.,TRBJ1-2
CASSLGAGGIHGYTF,TGTGCCAGCAGCTTAGGGGCAGGGGGCATTCATGGCTACACCTTC,.,TRBV11-2,TRBD1,TRBJ1-2
CASSESLSATYNEQFF,TGCGCCAGCAGTGAGTCGCTTAGCGCGACCTACAATGAGCAGTTCTTC,.,TRBV10-1,.,TRBJ2-1
CAISERGETQYF,TGTGCCATCAGTGAGCGGGGAGAGACCCAGTACTTC,.,TRBV10-3,.,TRBJ2-5
CAWTGVETSSYEQYF,TGTGCCTGGACCGGAGTCGAGACTAGCAGCTACGAGCAGTACTTC,.,TRBV30,TRBD2,TRBJ2-7
CASSITQAARSEAFF,TGTGCCAGTAGTATAACACAGGCGGCCAGATCTGAAGCTTTCTTT,.,TRBV19,.,TRBJ1-1
CASSLLADTGELFF,TGTGCCAGCAGCTTGCTAGCGGACACCGGGGAGCTGTTTTTT,.,TRBV5-6,TRBD2,TRBJ2-2
CASTTGLYEKLFF,TGTGCCAGCACTACGGGACTCTATGAAAAACTGTTTTTT,.,TRBV5-6,.,TRBJ1-4
CASSQAEDRNTEAFF,TGCGCCAGCAGCCAAGCGGAGGACAGGAACACTGAAGCTTTCTTT,.,TRBV4-1,.,TRBJ1-1
CASSIDQAGGYTF,TGTGCCAGTAGTATAGATCAGGCGGGTGGCTACACCTTC,.,TRBV19,.,TRBJ1-2
CASSPGGITSYNEQFF,TGTGCCAGCAGTCCCGGGGGAATTACTTCCTACAATGAGCAGTTCTTC,.,TRBV7-2,.,TRBJ2-1
CATSSSVQPQHF,TGTGCCACCTCAAGTTCGGTTCAGCCCCAGCATTTT,.,TRBV19,.,TRBJ1-5
CASSLDRGSYNEQFF,TGTGCCAGCAGCTTAGACAGGGGCTCCTACAATGAGCAGTTCTTC,.,TRBV7-2,TRBD1,TRBJ2-1
CASSVGAGLGETQYF,TGTGCCAGCAGCGTAGGCGCGGGGTTGGGGGAGACCCAGTACTTC,.,TRBV9,.,TRBJ2-5
CASSLANPVYGYTF,TGTGCCAGCAGCTTGGCCAACCCAGTCTATGGCTACACCTTC,.,TRBV5-4,.,TRBJ1-2
CASSFSGSTDTQYF,TGTGCCAGCAGCTTTAGCGGGAGCACAGATACGCAGTATTTT,medium-sized,TRBV7-3,TRBD2,TRBJ2-3
CASSLFGTASNYGYTF,TGTGCCAGCAGTCTATTTGGGACAGCATCAAACTATGGCTACACCTTC,.,TRBV27,TRBD1,TRBJ1-2
CASSFSGGNQPQHF,TGTGCCAGCAGCTTTTCCGGGGGCAATCAGCCCCAGCATTTT,.,TRBV7-9,.,TRBJ1-5
CASRSDSNTEAFF,TGTGCCAGCAGGTCGGACAGTAACACTGAAGCTTTCTTT,.,TRBV5-4,.,TRBJ1-1
CASRPGFGGQPQHF,TGTGCCAGCAGGCCGGGATTCGGCGGTCAGCCCCAGCATTTT,.,TRBV6-5,.,TRBJ1-5
CASSQDRGRGGYTF,TGTGCCAGCAGCCAGGACAGGGGGCGAGGTGGCTACACCTTC,.,TRBV5-5,TRBD1,TRBJ1-2
CASSLAGVSNEKLFF,TGCGCCAGCAGCCTCGCAGGGGTCTCTAATGAAAAACTGTTTTTT,.,TRBV4-1,.,TRBJ1-4
CASSFEPQTGELFF,TGTGCCAGCTCCTTCGAGCCCCAAACCGGGGAGCTGTTTTTT,.,TRBV2,.,TRBJ2-2